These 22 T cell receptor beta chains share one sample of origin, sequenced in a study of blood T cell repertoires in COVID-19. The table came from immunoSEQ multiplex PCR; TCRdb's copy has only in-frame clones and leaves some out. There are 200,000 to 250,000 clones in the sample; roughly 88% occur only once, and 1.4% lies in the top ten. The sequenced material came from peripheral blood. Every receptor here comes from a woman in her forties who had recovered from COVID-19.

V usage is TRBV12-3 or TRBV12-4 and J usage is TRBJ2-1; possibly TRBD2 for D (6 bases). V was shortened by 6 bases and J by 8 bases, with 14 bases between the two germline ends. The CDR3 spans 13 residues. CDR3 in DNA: TGTGCCAGCAGACCCCCCGGGGAGGATGAGCAGTTCTTC. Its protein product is CASRPPGEDEQFF.

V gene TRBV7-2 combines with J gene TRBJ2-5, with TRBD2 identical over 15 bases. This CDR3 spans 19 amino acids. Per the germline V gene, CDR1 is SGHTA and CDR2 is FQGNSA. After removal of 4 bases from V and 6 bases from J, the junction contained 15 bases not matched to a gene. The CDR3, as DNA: TGTGCCAGCAGCTCACCCAGAGGACTAGCGGGGGGGCTAAGGAAGACCCAGTACTTC. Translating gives CASSSPRGLAGGLRKTQYF. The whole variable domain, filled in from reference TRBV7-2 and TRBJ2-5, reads GAGVSQSPSNKVTEKGKDVELRCDPISGHTALYWYRQSLGQGLEFLIYFQGNSAPDKSGLPSDRFSAERTGGSVSTLTIQRTQQEDSAVYLCASSSPRGLAGGLRKTQYFGPGTRLLVL.

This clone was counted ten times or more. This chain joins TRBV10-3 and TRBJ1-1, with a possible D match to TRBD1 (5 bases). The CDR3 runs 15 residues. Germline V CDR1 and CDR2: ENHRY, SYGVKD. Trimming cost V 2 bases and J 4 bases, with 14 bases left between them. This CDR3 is CAISERGGVATEAFF. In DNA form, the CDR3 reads TGTGCCATCAGTGAGCGGGGAGGGGTGGCCACTGAAGCTTTCTTT.

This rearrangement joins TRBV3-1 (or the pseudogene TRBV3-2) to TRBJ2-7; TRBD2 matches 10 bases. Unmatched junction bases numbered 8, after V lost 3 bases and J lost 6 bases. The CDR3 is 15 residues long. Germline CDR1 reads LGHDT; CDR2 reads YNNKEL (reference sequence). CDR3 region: CASSQPGTSVFEQYF. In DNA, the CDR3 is TGTGCCAGCAGCCAGCCCGGGACTAGCGTGTTCGAGCAGTACTTC.

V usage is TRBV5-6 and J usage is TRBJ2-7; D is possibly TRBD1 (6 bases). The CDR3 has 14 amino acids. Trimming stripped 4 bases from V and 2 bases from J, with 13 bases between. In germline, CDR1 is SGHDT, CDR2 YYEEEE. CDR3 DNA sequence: TGTGCCAGCAGCCAGTTGAGGGGGACCTACGAGCAGTACTTC. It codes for CASSQLRGTYEQYF.

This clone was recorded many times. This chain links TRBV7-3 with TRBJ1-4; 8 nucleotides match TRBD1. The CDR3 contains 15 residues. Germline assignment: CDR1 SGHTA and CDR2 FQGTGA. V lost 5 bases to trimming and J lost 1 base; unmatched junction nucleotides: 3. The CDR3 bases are TGTGCCAGCAGCCTACAGGGGGGAACTAATGAAAAACTGTTTTTT. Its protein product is CASSLQGGTNEKLFF. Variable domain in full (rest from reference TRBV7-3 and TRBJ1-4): GAGVSQTPSNKVTEKGKYVELRCDPISGHTALYWYRQSLGQGPEFLIYFQGTGAADDSGLPNDRFFAVRPEGSVSTLKIQRTERGDSAVYLCASSLQGGTNEKLFFGSGTQLSVL.

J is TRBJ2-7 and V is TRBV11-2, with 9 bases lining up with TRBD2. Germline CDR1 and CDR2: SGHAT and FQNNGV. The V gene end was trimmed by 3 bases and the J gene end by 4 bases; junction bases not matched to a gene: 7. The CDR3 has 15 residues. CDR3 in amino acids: CASSFPAGGAYEQYF. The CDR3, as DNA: TGTGCCAGCAGCTTCCCAGCGGGGGGCGCTTACGAGCAGTACTTC.

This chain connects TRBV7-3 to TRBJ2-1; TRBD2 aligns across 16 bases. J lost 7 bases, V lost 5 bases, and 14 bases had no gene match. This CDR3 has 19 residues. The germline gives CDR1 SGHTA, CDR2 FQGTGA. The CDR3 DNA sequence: TGTGCCAGCAGCCTAAACCCGCCGGGACTAGCGGGGGGGCGGAATGAGCAGTTCTTC. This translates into CASSLNPPGLAGGRNEQFF.

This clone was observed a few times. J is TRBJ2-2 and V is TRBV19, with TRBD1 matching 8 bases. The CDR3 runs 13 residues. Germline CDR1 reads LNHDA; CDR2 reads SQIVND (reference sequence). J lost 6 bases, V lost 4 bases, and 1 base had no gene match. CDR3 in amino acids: CASSTTGAGELFF. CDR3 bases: TGTGCCAGTAGTACGACAGGGGCCGGGGAGCTGTTTTTT.

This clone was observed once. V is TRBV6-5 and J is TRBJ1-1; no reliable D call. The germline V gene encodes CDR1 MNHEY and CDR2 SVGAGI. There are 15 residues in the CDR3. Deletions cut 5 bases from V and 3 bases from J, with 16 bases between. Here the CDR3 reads CASSLVQTPDTEAFF. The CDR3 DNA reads TGTGCCAGCAGTCTAGTTCAAACCCCCGACACTGAAGCTTTCTTT.

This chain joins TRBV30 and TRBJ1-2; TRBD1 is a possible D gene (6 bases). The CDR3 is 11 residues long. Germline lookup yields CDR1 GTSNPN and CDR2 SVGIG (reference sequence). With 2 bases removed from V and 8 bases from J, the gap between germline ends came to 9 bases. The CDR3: CAWSRQAGYTF. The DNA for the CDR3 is TGTGCCTGGAGTAGACAGGCAGGCTACACCTTC.

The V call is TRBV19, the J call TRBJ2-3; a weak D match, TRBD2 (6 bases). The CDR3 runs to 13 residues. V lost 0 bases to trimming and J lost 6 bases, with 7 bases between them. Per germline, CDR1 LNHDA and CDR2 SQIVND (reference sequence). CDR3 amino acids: CASSIELADTQYF. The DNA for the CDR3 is TGTGCCAGTAGTATAGAACTAGCCGATACGCAGTATTTT. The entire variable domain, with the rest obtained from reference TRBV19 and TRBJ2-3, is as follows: DGGITQSPKYLFRKEGQNVTLSCEQNLNHDAMYWYRQDPGQGLRLIYYSQIVNDFQKGDIAEGYSVSREKKESFPLTVTSAQKNPTAFYLCASSIELADTQYFGPGTRLTVL.

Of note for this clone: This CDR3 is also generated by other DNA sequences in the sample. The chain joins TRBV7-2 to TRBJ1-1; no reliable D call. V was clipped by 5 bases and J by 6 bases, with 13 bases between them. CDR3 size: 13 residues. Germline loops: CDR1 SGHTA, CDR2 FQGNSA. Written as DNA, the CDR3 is TGTGCCAGCAGCCTAGAGGAGGGCGCTGAAGCTTTCTTT. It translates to CASSLEEGAEAFF.

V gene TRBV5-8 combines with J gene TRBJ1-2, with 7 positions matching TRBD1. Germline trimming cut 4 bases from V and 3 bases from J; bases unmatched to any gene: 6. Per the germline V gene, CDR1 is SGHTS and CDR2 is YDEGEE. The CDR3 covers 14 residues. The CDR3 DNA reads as TGTGCCAGCAGCGGGAACAGGGGCCACTATGGCTACACCTTC. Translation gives CASSGNRGHYGYTF. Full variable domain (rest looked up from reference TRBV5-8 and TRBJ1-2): EAGVTQSPTHLIKTRGQQATLRCSPISGHTSVYWYQQALGLGLQFLLWYDEGEERNRGNFPPRFSGRQFPNYSSELNVNALELEDSALYLCASSGNRGHYGYTFGSGTRLTVV.

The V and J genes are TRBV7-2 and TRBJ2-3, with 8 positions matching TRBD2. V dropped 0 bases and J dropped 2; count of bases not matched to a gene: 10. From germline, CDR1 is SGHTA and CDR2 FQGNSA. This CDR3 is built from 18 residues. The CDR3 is CASSLARGGSRFTDTQYF. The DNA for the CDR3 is TGTGCCAGCAGCTTAGCTCGCGGGGGGAGTCGTTTCACAGATACGCAGTATTTT. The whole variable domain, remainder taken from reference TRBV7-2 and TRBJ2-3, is GAGVSQSPSNKVTEKGKDVELRCDPISGHTALYWYRQSLGQGLEFLIYFQGNSAPDKSGLPSDRFSAERTGGSVSTLTIQRTQQEDSAVYLCASSLARGGSRFTDTQYFGPGTRLTVL.

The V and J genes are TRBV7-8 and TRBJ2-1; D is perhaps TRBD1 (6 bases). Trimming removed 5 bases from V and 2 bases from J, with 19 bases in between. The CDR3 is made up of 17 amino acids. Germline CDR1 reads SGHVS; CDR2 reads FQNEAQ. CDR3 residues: CASSHRPGTLPYNEQFF. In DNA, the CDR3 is TGTGCCAGCAGCCACCGCCCCGGGACACTTCCCTACAATGAGCAGTTCTTC.

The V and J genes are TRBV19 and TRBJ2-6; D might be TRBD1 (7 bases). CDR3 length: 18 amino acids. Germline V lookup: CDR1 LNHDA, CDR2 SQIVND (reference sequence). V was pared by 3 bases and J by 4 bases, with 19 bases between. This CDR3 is CASSMSGGTPGGANVLTF. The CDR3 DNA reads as TGTGCCAGTAGTATGTCAGGGGGGACTCCGGGCGGGGCCAACGTCCTGACTTTC. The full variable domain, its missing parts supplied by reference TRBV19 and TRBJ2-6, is DGGITQSPKYLFRKEGQNVTLSCEQNLNHDAMYWYRQDPGQGLRLIYYSQIVNDFQKGDIAEGYSVSREKKESFPLTVTSAQKNPTAFYLCASSMSGGTPGGANVLTFGAGSRLTVL.

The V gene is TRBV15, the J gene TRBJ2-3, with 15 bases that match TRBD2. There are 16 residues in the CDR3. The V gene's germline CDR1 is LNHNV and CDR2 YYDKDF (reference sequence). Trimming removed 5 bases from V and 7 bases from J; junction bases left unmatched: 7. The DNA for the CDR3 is TGTGCCACCAGCGAGGGACTAGCGGGGGGTCAGCATACGCAGTATTTT. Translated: CATSEGLAGGQHTQYF.

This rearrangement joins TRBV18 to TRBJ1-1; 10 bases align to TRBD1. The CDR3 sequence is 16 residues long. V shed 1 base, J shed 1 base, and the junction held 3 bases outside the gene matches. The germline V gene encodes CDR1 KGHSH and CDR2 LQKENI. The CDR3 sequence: CASSPLGTGENTEAFF. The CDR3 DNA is TGTGCCAGCTCACCACTTGGGACAGGGGAGAACACTGAAGCTTTCTTT.

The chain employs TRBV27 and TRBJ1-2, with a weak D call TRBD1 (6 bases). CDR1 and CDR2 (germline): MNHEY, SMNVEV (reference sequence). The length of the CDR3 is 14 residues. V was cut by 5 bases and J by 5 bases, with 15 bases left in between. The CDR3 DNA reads TGTGCCAGCAGTCCTACAGGGATTGGGTATGGCTACACCTTC. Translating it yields CASSPTGIGYGYTF.

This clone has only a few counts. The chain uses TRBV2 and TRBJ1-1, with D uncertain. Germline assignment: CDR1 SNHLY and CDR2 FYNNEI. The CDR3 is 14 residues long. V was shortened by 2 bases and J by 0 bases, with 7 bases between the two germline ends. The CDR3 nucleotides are TGTGCCAGCAGTGAACAGTTCATGAACACTGAAGCTTTCTTT. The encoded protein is CASSEQFMNTEAFF.

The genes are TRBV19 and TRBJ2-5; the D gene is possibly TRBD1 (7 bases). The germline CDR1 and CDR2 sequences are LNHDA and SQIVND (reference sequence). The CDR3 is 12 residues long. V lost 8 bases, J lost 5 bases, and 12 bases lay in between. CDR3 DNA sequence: TGTGCCAGTTCCAGGGGGGCGGAGACCCAGTACTTC. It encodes CASSRGAETQYF. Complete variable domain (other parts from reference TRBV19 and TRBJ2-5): DGGITQSPKYLFRKEGQNVTLSCEQNLNHDAMYWYRQDPGQGLRLIYYSQIVNDFQKGDIAEGYSVSREKKESFPLTVTSAQKNPTAFYLCASSRGAETQYFGPGTRLLVL.